Listed below are T cell receptor beta chains from one sample, sequenced in a study of blood T cell repertoires in COVID-19. Using immunoSEQ multiplex PCR, the repertoire was profiled, and TCRdb retains in-frame clones only, with some absent. The sample holds about 140,000 clones; 84% are singletons and the top ten take approximately 9%. The specimen sequenced was peripheral blood. All receptors derive from a man aged 30 to 39 with COVID-19, enrolled during active disease. Both conserved end residues are part of each CDR3. A D gene is named only where the DNA matches it firmly. The listing skips clone size in some rows; elsewhere it reads once, few, many or a size class.

abundance	j_gene	v_gene	d_gene	CDR3nt	CDR3aa
NA	TRBJ2-3	TRBV5-1	TRBD2	TGCGCCAGCAGCTTGGCCTTTAGCGGGAGCAAAGATACGCAGTATTTT	CASSLAFSGSKDTQYF
NA	TRBJ1-5	TRBV28	TRBD1	TGTGCCAGCAGTCCTCGGGGGACAGTGTTCAATCAGCCCCAGCATTTT	CASSPRGTVFNQPQHF
few	TRBJ2-3	TRBV6-4	TRBD2	TGTGCCAGCAGTGAGGGACTAGCGGGAGATACGCAGTATTTT	CASSEGLAGDTQYF
NA	TRBJ2-7	TRBV5-4	NA	TGTGCCAGCAGCACCAGACTAGGCGCGGGTGAGCAGTACTTC	CASSTRLGAGEQYF
NA	TRBJ2-5	TRBV11-3	TRBD1	TGTGCCAGCAGTTTCGACAGGGACATCCAAGAGACCCAGTACTTC	CASSFDRDIQETQYF
NA	TRBJ2-2	TRBV6-5	NA	TGTGCCAGCGGAAGACCTCGGAGGACCGGGGAGCTGTTTTTT	CASGRPRRTGELFF
NA	TRBJ2-7	TRBV9	NA	TGTGCCAGCAGCGCCAACCCCGACAAGTACGAGCAGTACTTC	CASSANPDKYEQYF
NA	TRBJ1-4	TRBV30	NA	TGTGCCTGGAGTGAAGGGGGAAATGAAAAACTGTTTTTT	CAWSEGGNEKLFF
NA	TRBJ1-2	TRBV3-1/TRBV3-2	TRBD1	TGTGCCAGCAGCCACAGACAGGGTAGTGGCGGCTACACCTTC	CASSHRQGSGGYTF
NA	TRBJ2-1	TRBV11-3	NA	TGTGCCAGCAGCATCCGGGACTGGGAGAATGAGCAGTTCTTC	CASSIRDWENEQFF
NA	TRBJ2-3	TRBV10-1	TRBD2	TGCGCCAGCAGTGAGTCGAAGGCGGGAGATGCAGATACGCAGTATTTT	CASSESKAGDADTQYF
NA	TRBJ2-7	TRBV19	NA	TGTGCCAGTAGTATCCAGGTCGGGGGATCCTACGAGCAGTACTTC	CASSIQVGGSYEQYF
NA	TRBJ2-7	TRBV7-5	NA	TGTGCCAGAAGCCCTTCGGGGAGCGCCAGCTCCTACGAGCAGTACTTC	CARSPSGSASSYEQYF
once	TRBJ1-1	TRBV19	NA	TGTGCCAGTAGTATAGCCCAGGGCACTGAAGCTTTCTTT	CASSIAQGTEAFF
NA	TRBJ2-1	TRBV19	NA	TGTGCCAGTACCCCCTATGGGAGCTCCTACAATGAGCAGTTCTTC	CASTPYGSSYNEQFF